The 15 T cell receptor beta chains reported below all come from one sample, sequenced in a study of blood T cell repertoires in COVID-19. The method was immunoSEQ multiplex PCR; TCRdb's version includes in-frame clones alone and lacks a portion of them. The sample lists 43,000 or so clones, around nine tenths occurring once. The sample taken for sequencing was peripheral blood. The receptors were sampled from a man between 60 and 75 years old with active or convalescent COVID-19.

The chain is built from TRBV7-2 and TRBJ1-2, with 10 bases fitting TRBD1. V dropped 0 bases and J dropped 6; count of bases not matched to a gene: 10. This CDR3 has 17 amino acids. CDR1 is SGHTA and CDR2 is FQGNSA in the germline V gene. The CDR3 DNA follows: TGTGCCAGCAGCTTAGCGGGACCGGGACAGGGGTGGAATGGCTACACCTTC. Its translation: CASSLAGPGQGWNGYTF.

A few counts support this clone. The J gene is TRBJ1-1, the V gene TRBV5-1; a possible D gene is TRBD1 (6 bases). The V gene lost 0 bases and the J gene lost 0 bases, with 9 bases spanning the gap. This CDR3 comprises 15 residues. CDR1 and CDR2 from the germline V gene are SGHRS and YFSETQ. The CDR3 spells CASSLERGLNTEAFF. CDR3 DNA sequence: TGCGCCAGCAGCTTGGAGCGGGGGCTGAACACTGAAGCTTTCTTT.

This sequence joins TRBV9 and TRBJ2-7; the match to TRBD2 covers 14 bases. In germline, CDR1 is SGDLS, CDR2 YYNGEE. V lost 3 bases to trimming and J lost 6 bases; unmatched junction nucleotides: 5. The CDR3 consists of 15 residues. Here the CDR3 DNA reads TGTGCCAGCAGCGCGGCGGGACTAGCGGGGGTCGAGCAGTACTTC. The encoded protein is CASSAAGLAGVEQYF.

This clone was detected once. The V and J genes are TRBV4-2 and TRBJ2-3, with 15 bases that match TRBD2. The CDR3 has 22 residues. After removal of 0 bases from V and 2 bases from J, the junction contained 15 bases not matched to a gene. Germline V CDR1 and CDR2: LGHNA, YNFKEQ. The CDR3 DNA is TGTGCCAGCAGCCAAGATCTAGGGAGGGGACTAGCGGGGGGCCGAGACACAGATACGCAGTATTTT. The encoded protein is CASSQDLGRGLAGGRDTDTQYF.

This sequence joins TRBV28 and TRBJ1-2; the match to TRBD1 covers 9 bases. CDR3 size: 15 residues. With V trimmed by 5 bases and J by 4 bases, 8 bases remained unmatched. Looked up from germline, CDR1 is MDHEN and CDR2 is SYDVKM. CDR3 coding DNA: TGTGCCAGCAGTCTTTGGACAGGGGACATCTATGGCTACACCTTC. Translating it yields CASSLWTGDIYGYTF.

The V gene is TRBV7-6, the J gene TRBJ2-7; D not certain. CDR1 SGHVS and CDR2 FNYEAQ come from the germline V gene. V was trimmed by 5 bases and J by 1 base, leaving 9 bases between them. The CDR3 covers 13 residues. The chain's CDR3 is CASSRLGSYEQYF. The CDR3 coding sequence is TGTGCCAGCAGCCGTCTCGGGTCCTACGAGCAGTACTTC.

This clone has only one observation. The chain combines TRBV7-2 with TRBJ1-3, with D tentatively TRBD1 (5 bases). CDR1 is SGHTA and CDR2 is FQGNSA in the germline V gene. This CDR3 has 15 amino acids. Trimming removed 6 bases at V and 0 bases at J, with 12 bases between. CDR3 nucleotide sequence: TGTGCCAGCAGTTTGGGGGGGTACTCTGGAAACACCATATATTTT. It encodes CASSLGGYSGNTIYF.

V gene TRBV28 combines with J gene TRBJ2-7, with D maybe TRBD1 (6 bases). CDR1 is MDHEN, CDR2 SYDVKM, per germline. V dropped 7 bases and J dropped 6 bases, with 13 bases sitting between them. The CDR3 consists of 12 residues. CDR3 DNA sequence: TGTGCCAGCAATTCCCGACAGGCCGAGCAGTACTTC. Amino acid sequence: CASNSRQAEQYF. Filled out from reference TRBV28 and TRBJ2-7, the complete variable domain reads DVKVTQSSRYLVKRTGEKVFLECVQDMDHENMFWYRQDPGLGLRLIYFSYDVKMKEKGDIPEGYSVSREKKERFSLILESASTNQTSMYLCASNSRQAEQYFGPGTRLTVT.

The gene calls are TRBV10-3 and TRBJ1-1, with TRBD1 matching over 7 bases. The germline V gene encodes CDR1 ENHRY and CDR2 SYGVKD. The CDR3 contains 14 residues. With V trimmed by 3 bases and J by 1 base, 2 bases remained unmatched. CDR3 region: CAISDGTENTEAFF. The CDR3 DNA is TGTGCCATCAGTGACGGGACAGAGAACACTGAAGCTTTCTTT.

CDR3 nucleotides: TGTGCCAGCAGTTTATCCAGCGCACCGAACACTGAAGCTTTCTTT. It translates to CASSLSSAPNTEAFF. The gene calls are TRBV28 and TRBJ1-1; unclear D gene. This CDR3 is built from 15 residues. Germline CDR1 reads MDHEN; CDR2 reads SYDVKM. Trimming shortened V by 1 base and J by 1 base, and 10 bases separated the two germline ends. The variable domain in full, completed from reference TRBV28 and TRBJ1-1, reads DVKVTQSSRYLVKRTGEKVFLECVQDMDHENMFWYRQDPGLGLRLIYFSYDVKMKEKGDIPEGYSVSREKKERFSLILESASTNQTSMYLCASSLSSAPNTEAFFGQGTRLTVV.

CDR3 amino acids: CASSVGTGGQTQYF. CDR3 bases: TGTGCCAGCAGCGTAGGGACAGGGGGCCAGACCCAGTACTTC. The chain joins TRBV11-2 to TRBJ2-5, with 12 positions matching TRBD1. The CDR3 totals 14 residues. The V gene's germline CDR1 is SGHAT and CDR2 FQNNGV. With 5 bases clipped from V and 6 bases from J, the junction kept 4 bases outside the gene matches.

The chain combines TRBV5-1 with TRBJ1-1, with D unclear. Germline lookup yields CDR1 SGHRS and CDR2 YFSETQ. The V gene lost 1 base and the J gene lost 0 bases, with 10 bases spanning the gap. This CDR3 is built from 15 residues. As DNA, the CDR3 is TGCGCCAGCAGCTTGCTCACAGCTATGAACACTGAAGCTTTCTTT. Encoded protein: CASSLLTAMNTEAFF.

This clone was observed a single time. The chain couples TRBV19 to TRBJ1-1; D remains unclear. Germline V gene lookup returns CDR1 LNHDA and CDR2 SQIVND (reference sequence). CDR3 length equals 11 residues. V was pared by 7 bases and J by 2 bases, with 5 bases between. The CDR3 spells CASTFNTEAFF. DNA for the CDR3: TGTGCCAGTACCTTCAACACTGAAGCTTTCTTT.

This clone has just a few counts. This rearrangement joins TRBV5-4 to TRBJ2-3; 13 bases agree with TRBD2. Germline V lookup: CDR1 SGHNT, CDR2 YYREEE (reference sequence). This CDR3 has 16 amino acids. The ends lost 4 bases at V and 2 bases at J; junction bases unmatched: 4. CDR3 in amino acids: CASSPGTSGTTDTQYF. The CDR3 region has the DNA TGTGCCAGCAGCCCCGGGACTAGCGGGACCACAGATACGCAGTATTTT.

V usage is TRBV28 and J usage is TRBJ1-4, with TRBD1 matching over 7 bases. Germline CDR1 reads MDHEN; CDR2 reads SYDVKM. Germline trimming cut 6 bases from V and 0 bases from J; bases unmatched to any gene: 7. The CDR3 totals 16 residues. Here the CDR3 DNA reads TGTGCCAGCAGCACGGGACAGTCTGCAACTAATGAAAAACTGTTTTTT. Its protein product is CASSTGQSATNEKLFF.